Following are 2 T cell receptor beta chains from one sample sequenced in a study of shared clonotypes between healthy human individuals. Libraries were prepared by immunoSEQ multiplex PCR; TCRdb keeps only in-frame clonotypes and omits some of them. The sample has 2 million to 2.5 million clones, approximately 93% seen once. Sequencing input: naive CD4+ T cells from PBMCs. The subset denotes: CD45RA+ positively selected. Every receptor here comes from a man younger than 35 in good health. Some clones in this sample may be carry-over from other donors' samples.

The CDR3 reads CASSVARTEAFF. As DNA, the CDR3 is TGTGCCAGCAGCGTGGCGCGCACTGAAGCTTTCTTT. The J gene is TRBJ1-1, the V gene TRBV6-5; D gene unclear. CDR3 length: 12 amino acids. Germline lookup yields CDR1 MNHEY and CDR2 SVGAGI. The germline V and J ends were trimmed by 6 bases and 4 bases, with 9 bases remaining between them.

This clone was observed a handful of times. The rearrangement joins TRBV9 to TRBJ1-5; TRBD1 might be the D (5 bases). Germline CDR1 SGDLS, CDR2 YYNGEE. This CDR3 has 15 amino acids. V lost 0 bases and J lost 9, with 16 bases in between. This chain's CDR3 is CASSVAPGGSAPQHF. In DNA form, the CDR3 reads TGTGCCAGCAGCGTAGCCCCTGGGGGGTCGGCGCCCCAGCATTTT.